The T cell receptor (beta chain) described here comes from a study of identical twins' blood T cells (dated by TCRdb to about 2013). For the wider study: Around 50 million Illumina reads were obtained across some 12 libraries, comprising six alpha-chain and six beta-chain libraries. TCR alpha and beta chain repertoires of three pairs of monozygous twins were compared using next-generation sequencing to assess genetic influence on repertoire formation.

Library method: 5' RACE. The listed sequencing device is Illumina Genome Analyzer IIx. The RNA-based TCR cDNA libraries were made using a previously described protocol that was modified in several ways. To prevent cross-contamination, sample-specific barcodes were introduced on both ends of each TCR cDNA library during cDNA synthesis and amplification. Regarding the original processing steps: Each individual had between about 95,000 and nearly 550,000 identified clonotypes, and each library contained roughly 2 to 4 million CDR3-containing reads. Reads with improper barcode index combinations were discarded, after which clonesets were built for each library with the MiTCR software. While assembling CDR3 clonotypes, MiTCR filtered or rescued low-quality reads and corrected PCR and sequencing errors. Artificial out-of-frame clonotypes were removed by being mapped to in-frame sequences, with one indel in the CDR3 allowed. To measure how similar V and J gene usage was between donors, Jensen-Shannon divergence was divided by mean entropy. The public reads were reanalyzed by TCRdb: fastp trimming at Q25, MiXCR alignment, in-frame beta chains only. When rows share a CDR3 protein, they turn into one entry using the most common DNA and genes. Clone size and V and J calls follow TCRdb, not the original study. For this sample there are about 370,000 distinct CDR3 sequences; roughly 31% appear just once. The ten largest clones represent 6% to 7% of the sample.

The donors were six healthy women who made up three monozygous twin pairs. Each of the three twin pairs had been raised together, and the twins in each pair were thought likely to have encountered the same infectious agents and vaccines. RNA was isolated from peripheral blood mononuclear cells and used to prepare TCR cDNA libraries. Points on this clonotype: What this receptor recognizes is not known. No base quality values were provided; no much bigger clone lies one nucleotide off.

The full study reports these points: Validation by independent studies was stated to be required for the proposed role of the TCRalpha J segment in MHC recognition during thymic selection. The number of shared CDR3 clonotypes between two donors was mainly determined by the product of their cloneset sizes, and twins did not clearly deviate from this trend. Looking at the most abundant TCRbeta clonotypes, every donor had more CDR3 sequences in common with her twin than with unrelated donors. Twin pairs were reported to be markedly more alike in V gene usage than unrelated donors were, even when looking at non-selected out-of-frame TCRbeta clonotypes. Because the twins were raised together, environmental influences could not be ruled out as an explanation for the similarity between twins.

V is reduced by 7 bases and J by 7 bases, leaving a spacing of 18 bases between them. Via the germline V gene, CDR1 is SGDLS and CDR2 YYNGEE. The CDR3 holds 13 amino acids from the cysteine to the phenylalanine. This entry keeps only the CDR3 DNA: 39 bases, framed from base 1. The sample comprised PBMCs. Recombination linked TRBV9 to TRBJ2-7; TRBD2 is possibly the D segment (5 matching bases). This receptor was obtained from a woman aged 18 to 55 in good health. The DNA reads as follows: TGTGCCAGCGCGGGCGCAGCAGGCCGAGAGCAGTACTTC. Its translation reads: CASAGAAGREQYF.